One sample yielded the 17 T cell receptor beta chains listed below, sequenced in a study of cytomegalovirus exposure and HLA in healthy donors. The PCR employed 60 Vbeta primers together with 13 Jbeta primers. The protocol was immunoSEQ multiplex PCR, while the TCRdb copy is restricted to in-frame clones and leaves out a portion. This repertoire shows roughly 150,000 clones, approximately 80% found once; its top ten account for approximately 9.8%. Sequenced sample: PBMCs. All receptors come from a man between 18 and 35 years old in good health and CMV-seropositive.

The chain links TRBV9 to TRBJ1-1; D not certain. Germline V gene data show CDR1 as SGDLS and CDR2 as YYNGEE. This CDR3 is 15 amino acids long. Trimming left V 0 bases short and J 0 bases short, with 9 bases between. In nucleotides, the CDR3 is TGTGCCAGCAGCGTAGTCTCGGGGATGAACACTGAAGCTTTCTTT. This sequence encodes CASSVVSGMNTEAFF.

The rearrangement joins TRBV6-1 to TRBJ1-1; 12 bases fit TRBD1. Germline V gene data show CDR1 as MNHNS and CDR2 as SASEGT. With V trimmed by 4 bases and J by 6 bases, 9 bases remained unmatched. The CDR3 consists of 16 residues. The CDR3 DNA reads as TGTGCCAGCAGTGTGCAAAGGGGACAGGGGGCTGCTGAAGCTTTCTTT. It is translated as CASSVQRGQGAAEAFF.

V usage is TRBV7-3 and J usage is TRBJ2-3; a weak D match, TRBD1 (6 bases). CDR1 is SGHTA, CDR2 FQGTGA, per germline. This CDR3 comprises 15 residues. The V end lost 6 bases, the J end lost 0 bases, and 13 bases lay between the germline ends. The CDR3: CASSSTGPSTDTQYF. DNA of the CDR3: TGTGCCAGCAGTTCGACAGGACCTAGCACAGATACGCAGTATTTT.

The CDR3 loop is CASSVTEAFF. The CDR3 nucleotides read TGTGCCAGCAGTGTAACAGAAGCTTTCTTT. The J gene is TRBJ1-1, the V gene TRBV2, with unresolved D. The V gene's germline CDR1 is SNHLY and CDR2 FYNNEI. CDR3 length: 10 residues. V lost 4 bases and J lost 8, with 5 bases in between.

This clone was detected once. This sequence joins TRBV29-1 and TRBJ1-5, with unresolved D. The CDR3 totals 13 residues. Germline CDR1 is SQVTM and CDR2 is ANQGSEA. Trimming removed 4 bases from V and 3 bases from J, with 10 bases in between. The CDR3 coding sequence is TGCAGCGTTGCCGACACCCCCAATCAGCCCCAGCATTTT. This sequence encodes CSVADTPNQPQHF.

The chain carries TRBV6-1 and TRBJ1-5, with 7 positions matching TRBD1. The V segment lost 5 bases and the J segment 1 base; nucleotides outside the gene matches: 5. There are 15 residues in the CDR3. Germline V gives CDR1 MNHNS, CDR2 SASEGT. This CDR3 is CASSRDSASNQPQHF. The CDR3 DNA reads TGTGCCAGCAGTAGGGACAGCGCGAGCAATCAGCCCCAGCATTTT.

The rearrangement uses TRBV7-9 and TRBJ2-5; perhaps TRBD2 as D (6 bases). The CDR3 has 16 amino acids. Germline CDR1 reads SEHNR; CDR2 reads FQNEAQ (reference sequence). Trimming left V 3 bases short and J 1 base short, with 15 bases between. In DNA form, the CDR3 reads TGTGCCAGCAGCTTGGGACCCAGCGGGTCCCAAGAGACCCAGTACTTC. Translation gives CASSLGPSGSQETQYF.

V usage is TRBV7-9 and J usage is TRBJ2-7; the match to TRBD1 covers 10 bases. Trimming removed 5 bases from V and 3 bases from J; junction bases left unmatched: 10. CDR1 is SEHNR and CDR2 is FQNEAQ in the germline V gene (reference sequence). The CDR3 has 16 amino acids. The DNA for the CDR3 is TGTGCCAGCAGCGGGAACCGGGACAGGGGCCTCTACGAGCAGTACTTC. Encoded protein: CASSGNRDRGLYEQYF.

The chain uses TRBV28 and TRBJ2-1; the D is unclear. This CDR3 is 13 amino acids long. Trimming removed 8 bases from V and 4 bases from J, with 12 bases in between. The germline V gene encodes CDR1 MDHEN and CDR2 SYDVKM. The CDR3 spells CASSYTLYNEQFF. The CDR3 DNA is TGTGCCAGCTCCTATACTTTATACAATGAGCAGTTCTTC.

The CDR3 protein is CASSIAGASTDTQYF. CDR3 coding DNA: TGTGCCAGTAGTATTGCGGGAGCCAGCACAGATACGCAGTATTTT. The rearrangement joins TRBV19 to TRBJ2-3; TRBD2 agrees at 7 bases. The CDR3 has 15 residues. With 3 bases clipped from V and 0 bases from J, the junction kept 3 bases outside the gene matches. Germline CDR1 LNHDA, CDR2 SQIVND (reference sequence).

With regard to this clone: Other DNA sequences from this sample encode an identical CDR3 as well. V gene TRBV5-1 combines with J gene TRBJ2-2, with D perhaps TRBD1 (5 bases). Trimming cost V 3 bases and J 2 bases, with 11 bases left between them. The CDR3 has 15 residues. Per the germline V gene, CDR1 is SGHRS and CDR2 is YFSETQ. CDR3 sequence (DNA): TGCGCCAGCAGCTGGGGTCAGGGAAACACCGGGGAGCTGTTTTTT. It specifies CASSWGQGNTGELFF.

The rearrangement uses TRBV11-2 and TRBJ1-1; D not resolved. The CDR3 spans 12 residues. With 5 bases removed from V and 6 bases from J, the gap between germline ends came to 10 bases. Germline V gene sequence: CDR1 SGHAT, CDR2 FQNNGV. The chain's CDR3 is CASSPFNSEAFF. The DNA for the CDR3 is TGTGCCAGCAGCCCCTTCAACTCTGAAGCTTTCTTT.

As for this clone: The sample has other DNA sequences that encode this CDR3 too. This chain uses TRBV28 with TRBJ2-3; TRBD2 is a possible D gene (6 bases). With 3 bases removed from V and 0 bases from J, the gap between germline ends came to 10 bases. This CDR3 is built from 15 residues. In germline, CDR1 is MDHEN, CDR2 SYDVKM. This chain's CDR3 is CASSLGGTSTDTQYF. DNA of the CDR3: TGTGCCAGCAGTTTGGGCGGGACTAGCACAGATACGCAGTATTTT.

J is TRBJ2-1 and V is TRBV7-3; 9 positions match TRBD1. Germline CDR1 reads SGHTA; CDR2 reads FQGTGA. This CDR3 is built from 16 residues. Unmatched junction bases numbered 9, after V lost 2 bases and J lost 7 bases. This CDR3 is CASSLFLGQGLNEQFF. CDR3 in DNA: TGTGCCAGCAGCTTATTTTTGGGACAGGGATTAAATGAGCAGTTCTTC.

This chain links TRBV18 with TRBJ1-5; D unclear. V was shortened by 6 bases and J by 1 base, with 10 bases between the two germline ends. CDR1 is KGHSH, CDR2 LQKENI, per germline. The CDR3 extends over 14 amino acids. The CDR3 bases are TGTGCCAGCTCCCTCTCCAGAAGCAATCAGCCCCAGCATTTT. This codes for CASSLSRSNQPQHF.

The chain combines TRBV7-8 with TRBJ2-2; a possible D gene is TRBD2 (7 bases). CDR1 SGHVS and CDR2 FQNEAQ come from the germline V gene. The CDR3 covers 16 residues. Trimming left V 1 base short and J 0 bases short, with 9 bases between. The CDR3: CASSLGRGPNTGELFF. CDR3 bases: TGTGCCAGCAGCTTAGGGCGGGGGCCGAACACCGGGGAGCTGTTTTTT. The full variable domain, its missing parts supplied by reference TRBV7-8 and TRBJ2-2, is GAGVSQSPRYKVAKRGQDVALRCDPISGHVSLFWYQQALGQGPEFLTYFQNEAQLDKSGLPSDRFFAERPEGSVSTLKIQRTQQEDSAVYLCASSLGRGPNTGELFFGEGSRLTVL.

The chain recombines TRBV25-1 with TRBJ2-5; D might be TRBD2 (7 bases). The V gene lost 8 bases and the J gene lost 3 bases, with 25 bases spanning the gap. Germline V gene sequence: CDR1 MGHDK, CDR2 SYGVNS. The CDR3 has 17 residues. The CDR3 reads CASPRTSGGAPKETQYF. The CDR3 nucleotides are TGTGCCAGCCCCCGGACTAGTGGGGGGGCCCCAAAAGAGACCCAGTACTTC.